This TCR beta chain was captured by sequencing in a study of T cells in Graves' hyperthyroidism and ophthalmopathy. Points from the study as a whole: The model forecast ophthalmopathy, anticipating it by a median 6.5 months before onset. Appearing also in blood were most of the thyroid clonotypes expanded above 0.001.

Pregnant or lactating patients were excluded, as were those with uncontrolled infection or other autoimmune disease. Each diagnosis drew on symptoms, thyroxine, TRAb, thyroid ultrasound and orbital computed tomography findings. Germline V gene data show CDR1 as ENHRY and CDR2 as SYGVKD. Trimming removed 5 bases from V and 6 bases from J, with 17 bases in between. The CDR3 is made up of 15 amino acids. This clonotype came up once. Its antigen is currently unknown. Amplification targeted TCR beta CDR3 regions from RNA transcripts. HTBI primers drove first-round RT-PCR of the TCR CDR3. A single record per CDR3 protein comes from TCRdb applying MiXCR to the multiplex PCR reads. The table includes under 700,000 distinct CDR3 sequences, 40% to 55% detected once.

Material: peripheral blood or thyroid tissue (not recorded which). The origin of this receptor is a woman between 18 and 29 years old with Graves' hyperthyroidism. J is TRBJ1-5 and V is TRBV10-3; perhaps TRBD1 as D (6 bases). DNA for the CDR3: TGTGCCATCAGTTCTCGCCAGACAGGACTTCAGCCCCAGCATTTT. Translation: CAISSRQTGLQPQHF.